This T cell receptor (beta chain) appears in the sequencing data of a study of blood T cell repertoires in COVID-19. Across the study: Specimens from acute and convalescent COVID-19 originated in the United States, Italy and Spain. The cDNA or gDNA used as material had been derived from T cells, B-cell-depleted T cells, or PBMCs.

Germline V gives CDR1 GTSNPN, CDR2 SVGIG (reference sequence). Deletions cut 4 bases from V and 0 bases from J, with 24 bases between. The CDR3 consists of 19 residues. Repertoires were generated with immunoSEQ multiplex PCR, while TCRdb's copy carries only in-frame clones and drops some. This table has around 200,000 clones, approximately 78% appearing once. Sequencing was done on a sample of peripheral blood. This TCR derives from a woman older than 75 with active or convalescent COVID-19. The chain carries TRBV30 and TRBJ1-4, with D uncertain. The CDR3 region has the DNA TGTGCCTGGACTACCCCGTTGCACAGATATTCCGCAACTAATGAAAAACTGTTTTTT. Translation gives CAWTTPLHRYSATNEKLFF.